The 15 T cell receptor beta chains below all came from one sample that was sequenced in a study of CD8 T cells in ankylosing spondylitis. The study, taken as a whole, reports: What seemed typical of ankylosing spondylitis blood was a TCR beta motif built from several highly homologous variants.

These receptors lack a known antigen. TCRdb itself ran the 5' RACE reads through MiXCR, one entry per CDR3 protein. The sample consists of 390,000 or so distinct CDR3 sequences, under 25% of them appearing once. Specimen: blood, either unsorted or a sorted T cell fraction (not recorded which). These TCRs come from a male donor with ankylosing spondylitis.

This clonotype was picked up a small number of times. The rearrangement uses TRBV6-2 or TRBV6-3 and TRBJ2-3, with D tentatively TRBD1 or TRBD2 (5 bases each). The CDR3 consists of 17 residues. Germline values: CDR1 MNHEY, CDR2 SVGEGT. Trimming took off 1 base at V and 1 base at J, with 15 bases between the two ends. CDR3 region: CASSYFPGRRGTDTQYF. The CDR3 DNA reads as TGTGCCAGCAGTTACTTCCCGGGACGTCGTGGCACAGATACGCAGTATTTT.

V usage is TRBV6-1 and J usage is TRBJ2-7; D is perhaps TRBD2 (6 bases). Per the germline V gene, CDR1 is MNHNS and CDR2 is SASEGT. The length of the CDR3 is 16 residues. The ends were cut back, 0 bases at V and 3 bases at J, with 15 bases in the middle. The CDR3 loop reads CASSEAQVRGGYEQYF. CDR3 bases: TGTGCCAGCAGTGAAGCGCAGGTGCGGGGCGGCTACGAGCAGTACTTC.

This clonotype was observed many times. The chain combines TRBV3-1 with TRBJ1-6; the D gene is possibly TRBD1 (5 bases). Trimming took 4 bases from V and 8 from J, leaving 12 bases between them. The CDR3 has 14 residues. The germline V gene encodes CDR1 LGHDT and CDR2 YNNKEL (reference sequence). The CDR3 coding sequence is TGTGCCAGCAGCCCGAGGGGTGGTGATTCACCCCTCCACTTT. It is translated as CASSPRGGDSPLHF.

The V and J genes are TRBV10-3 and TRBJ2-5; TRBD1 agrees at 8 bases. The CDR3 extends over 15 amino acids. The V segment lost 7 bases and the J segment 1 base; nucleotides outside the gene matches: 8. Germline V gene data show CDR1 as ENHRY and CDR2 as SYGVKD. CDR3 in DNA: TGTGCCATCAACCGGGACAGGAGGTCCCAAGAGACCCAGTACTTC. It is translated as CAINRDRRSQETQYF.

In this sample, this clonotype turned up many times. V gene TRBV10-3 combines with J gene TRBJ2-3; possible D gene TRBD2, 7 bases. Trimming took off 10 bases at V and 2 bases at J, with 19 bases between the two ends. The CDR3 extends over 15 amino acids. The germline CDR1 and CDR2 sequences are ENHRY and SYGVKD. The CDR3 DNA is TGTGCCACCGACCGGGGGGACACTTTCACAGATACGCAGTATTTT. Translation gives CATDRGDTFTDTQYF.

As DNA, the CDR3 is TGCGCCAGCAGCTCCTACCAAACAGGGGGACCCTACAATGAGCAGTTCTTC. Translation gives CASSSYQTGGPYNEQFF. V gene TRBV5-1 combines with J gene TRBJ2-1, with 8 bases lining up with TRBD1. Germline lookup yields CDR1 SGHRS and CDR2 YFSETQ. The CDR3 consists of 17 residues. Trimming at V came to 3 bases and at J to 2 bases, leaving 10 bases not matched to a gene.

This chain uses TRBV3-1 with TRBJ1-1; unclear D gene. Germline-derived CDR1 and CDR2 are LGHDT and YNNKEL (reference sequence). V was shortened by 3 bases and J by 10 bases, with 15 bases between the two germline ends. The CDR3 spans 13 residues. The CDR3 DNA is TGTGCCAGCAGCCATCCAGTTAGTACGCGAGCTTTCTTT. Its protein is CASSHPVSTRAFF.

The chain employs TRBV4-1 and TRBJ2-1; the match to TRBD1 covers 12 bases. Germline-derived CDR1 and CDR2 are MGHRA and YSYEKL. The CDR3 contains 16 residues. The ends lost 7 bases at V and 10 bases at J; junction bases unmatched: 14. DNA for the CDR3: TGCGCCAGCACCCCAGTTTACGGGACAGGGGGCCAAGAGCAGTTCTTC. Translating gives CASTPVYGTGGQEQFF.

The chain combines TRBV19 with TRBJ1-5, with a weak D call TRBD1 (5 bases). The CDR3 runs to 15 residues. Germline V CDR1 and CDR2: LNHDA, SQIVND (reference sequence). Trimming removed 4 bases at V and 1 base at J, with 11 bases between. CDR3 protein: CASSKSQGSNQPQHF. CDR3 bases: TGTGCCAGTAGTAAGAGCCAGGGCAGCAATCAGCCCCAGCATTTT.

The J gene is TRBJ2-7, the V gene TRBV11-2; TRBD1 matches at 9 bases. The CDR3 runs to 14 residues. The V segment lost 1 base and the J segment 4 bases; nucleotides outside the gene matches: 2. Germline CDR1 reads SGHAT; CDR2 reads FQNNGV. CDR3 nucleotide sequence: TGTGCCAGCAGCTTAGGGACAGGGGAATACGAGCAGTACTTC. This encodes CASSLGTGEYEQYF. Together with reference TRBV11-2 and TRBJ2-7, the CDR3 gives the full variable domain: EAGVAQSPRYKIIEKRQSVAFWCNPISGHATLYWYQQILGQGPKLLIQFQNNGVVDDSQLPKDRFSAERLKGVDSTLKIQPAKLEDSAVYLCASSLGTGEYEQYFGPGTRLTVT.

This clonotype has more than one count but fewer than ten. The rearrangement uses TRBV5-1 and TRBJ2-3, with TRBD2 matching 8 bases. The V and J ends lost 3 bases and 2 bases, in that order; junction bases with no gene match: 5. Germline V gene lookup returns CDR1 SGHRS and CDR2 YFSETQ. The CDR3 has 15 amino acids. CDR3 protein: CASSSGLDPTDTQYF. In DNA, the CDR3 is TGCGCCAGCAGCTCGGGACTAGACCCCACAGATACGCAGTATTTT.

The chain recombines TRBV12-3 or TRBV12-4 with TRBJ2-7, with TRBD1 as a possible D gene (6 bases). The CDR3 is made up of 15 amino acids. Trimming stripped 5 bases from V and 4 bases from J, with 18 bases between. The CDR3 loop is CASSLGPRGSYEQYF. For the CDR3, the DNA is TGTGCCAGCAGTCTAGGTCCCAGGGGTTCTTACGAGCAGTACTTC.

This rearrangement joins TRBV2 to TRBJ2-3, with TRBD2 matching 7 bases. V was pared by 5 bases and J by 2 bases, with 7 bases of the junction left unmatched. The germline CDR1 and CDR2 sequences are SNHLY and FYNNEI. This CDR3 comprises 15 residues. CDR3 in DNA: TGTGCCAGCAGTCGGTTAACTAGCGCCACAGATACGCAGTATTTT. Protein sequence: CASSRLTSATDTQYF.

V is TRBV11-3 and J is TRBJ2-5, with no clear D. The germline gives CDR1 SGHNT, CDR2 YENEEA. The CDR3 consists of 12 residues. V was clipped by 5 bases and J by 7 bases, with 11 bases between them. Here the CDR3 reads CASSPLSRTQYF. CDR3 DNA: TGTGCCAGCAGCCCCCTAAGTCGGACCCAGTACTTC.

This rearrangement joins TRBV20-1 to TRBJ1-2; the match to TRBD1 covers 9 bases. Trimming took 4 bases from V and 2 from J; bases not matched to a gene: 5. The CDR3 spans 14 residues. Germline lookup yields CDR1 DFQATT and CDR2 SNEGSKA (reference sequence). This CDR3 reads CSATGTGINYGYTF. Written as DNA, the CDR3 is TGCAGTGCTACCGGGACAGGGATCAACTATGGCTACACCTTC.